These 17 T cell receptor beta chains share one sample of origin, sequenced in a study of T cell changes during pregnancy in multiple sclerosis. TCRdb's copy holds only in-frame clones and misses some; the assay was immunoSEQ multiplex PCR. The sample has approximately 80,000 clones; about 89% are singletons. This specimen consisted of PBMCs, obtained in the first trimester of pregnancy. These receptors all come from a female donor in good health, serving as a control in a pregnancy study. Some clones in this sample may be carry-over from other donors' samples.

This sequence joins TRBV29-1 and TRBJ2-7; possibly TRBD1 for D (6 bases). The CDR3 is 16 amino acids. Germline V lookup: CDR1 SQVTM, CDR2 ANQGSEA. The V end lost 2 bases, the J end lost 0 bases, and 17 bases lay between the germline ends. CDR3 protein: CSVESIQGRNSYEQYF. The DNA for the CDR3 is TGCAGCGTTGAATCTATACAGGGCCGGAACTCCTACGAGCAGTACTTC.

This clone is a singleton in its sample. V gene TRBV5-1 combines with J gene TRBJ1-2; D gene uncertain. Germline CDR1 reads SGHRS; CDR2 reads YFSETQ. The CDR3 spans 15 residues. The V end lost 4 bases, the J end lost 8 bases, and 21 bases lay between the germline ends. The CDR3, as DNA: TGCGCCAGCAGCGTGGACGGGAGGGCGGGCATGGGCTACACCTTC. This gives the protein CASSVDGRAGMGYTF.

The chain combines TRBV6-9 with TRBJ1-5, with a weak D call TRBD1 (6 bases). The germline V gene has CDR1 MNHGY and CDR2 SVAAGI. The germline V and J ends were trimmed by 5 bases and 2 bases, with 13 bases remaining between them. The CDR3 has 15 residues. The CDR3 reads CASSRNRVGNQPQHF. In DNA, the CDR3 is TGTGCCAGCAGTAGAAACAGGGTTGGCAATCAGCCCCAGCATTTT.

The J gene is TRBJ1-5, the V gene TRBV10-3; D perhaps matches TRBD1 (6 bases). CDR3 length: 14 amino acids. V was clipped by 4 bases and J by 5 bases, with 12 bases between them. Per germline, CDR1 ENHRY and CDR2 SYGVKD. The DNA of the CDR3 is TGTGCCATCAGTGGGGGGGGGCTGGATCAGCCCCAGCATTTT. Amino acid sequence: CAISGGGLDQPQHF.

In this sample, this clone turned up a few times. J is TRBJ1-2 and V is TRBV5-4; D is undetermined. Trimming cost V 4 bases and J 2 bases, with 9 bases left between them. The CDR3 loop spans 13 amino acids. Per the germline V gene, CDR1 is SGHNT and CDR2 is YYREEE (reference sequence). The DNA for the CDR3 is TGTGCCAGCAGCGCCACACGAAACTATGGCTACACCTTC. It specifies CASSATRNYGYTF.

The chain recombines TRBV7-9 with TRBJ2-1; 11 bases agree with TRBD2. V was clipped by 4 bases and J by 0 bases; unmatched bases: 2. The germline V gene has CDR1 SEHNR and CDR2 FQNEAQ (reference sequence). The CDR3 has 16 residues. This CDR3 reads CASSYSGRGSYNEQFF. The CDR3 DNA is TGTGCCAGCAGCTATAGCGGGAGGGGCTCCTACAATGAGCAGTTCTTC.

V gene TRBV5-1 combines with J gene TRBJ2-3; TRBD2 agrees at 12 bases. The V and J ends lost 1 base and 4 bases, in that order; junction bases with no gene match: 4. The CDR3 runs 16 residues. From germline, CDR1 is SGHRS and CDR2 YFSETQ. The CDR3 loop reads CASSLSPSGGADTQYF. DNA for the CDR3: TGCGCCAGCAGCTTGAGTCCTAGCGGGGGGGCAGATACGCAGTATTTT.

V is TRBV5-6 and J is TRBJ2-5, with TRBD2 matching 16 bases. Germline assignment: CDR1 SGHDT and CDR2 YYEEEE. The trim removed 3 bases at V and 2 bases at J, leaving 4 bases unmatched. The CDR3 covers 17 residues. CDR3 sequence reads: CASSSGLAGGLQETQYF. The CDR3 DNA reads TGTGCCAGCAGCTCGGGACTAGCGGGGGGGTTACAAGAGACCCAGTACTTC.

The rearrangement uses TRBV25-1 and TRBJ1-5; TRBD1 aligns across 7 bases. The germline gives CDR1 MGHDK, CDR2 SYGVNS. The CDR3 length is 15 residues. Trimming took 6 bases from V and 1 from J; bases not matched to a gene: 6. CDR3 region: CASSLGTASNQPQHF. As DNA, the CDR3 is TGTGCCAGCAGCCTCGGGACAGCCAGCAATCAGCCCCAGCATTTT.

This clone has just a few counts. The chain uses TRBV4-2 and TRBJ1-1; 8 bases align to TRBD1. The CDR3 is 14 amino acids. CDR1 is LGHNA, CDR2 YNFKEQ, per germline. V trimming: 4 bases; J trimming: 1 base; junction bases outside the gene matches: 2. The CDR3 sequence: CASSLTGGNTEAFF. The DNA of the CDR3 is TGTGCCAGCAGCCTTACAGGGGGGAACACTGAAGCTTTCTTT.

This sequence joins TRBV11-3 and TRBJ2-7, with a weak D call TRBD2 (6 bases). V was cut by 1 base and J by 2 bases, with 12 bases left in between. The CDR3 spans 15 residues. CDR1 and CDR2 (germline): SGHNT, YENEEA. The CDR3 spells CASSLGGRLPYEQYF. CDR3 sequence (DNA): TGTGCCAGCAGCTTAGGAGGGAGGCTCCCCTACGAGCAGTACTTC.

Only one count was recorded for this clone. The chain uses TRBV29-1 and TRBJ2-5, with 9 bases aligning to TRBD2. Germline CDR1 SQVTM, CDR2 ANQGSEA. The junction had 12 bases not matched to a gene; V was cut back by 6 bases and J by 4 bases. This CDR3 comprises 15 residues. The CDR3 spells CSVISGTSSVETQYF. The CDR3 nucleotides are TGCAGCGTCATATCCGGGACTAGCTCTGTAGAGACCCAGTACTTC. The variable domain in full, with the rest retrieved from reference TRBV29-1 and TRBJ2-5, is SAVISQKPSRDICQRGTSLTIQCQVDSQVTMMFWYRQQPGQSLTLIATANQGSEATYESGFVIDKFPISRPNLTFSTLTVSNMSPEDSSIYLCSVISGTSSVETQYFGPGTRLLVL.

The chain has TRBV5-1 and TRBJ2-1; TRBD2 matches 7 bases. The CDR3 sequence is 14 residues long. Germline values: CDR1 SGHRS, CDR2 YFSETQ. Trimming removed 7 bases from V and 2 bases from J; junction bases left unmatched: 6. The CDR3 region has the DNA TGCGCCAGCCTGAACGGACTAGCCTACAATGAGCAGTTCTTC. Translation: CASLNGLAYNEQFF. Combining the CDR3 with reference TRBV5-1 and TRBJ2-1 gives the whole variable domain KAGVTQTPRYLIKTRGQQVTLSCSPISGHRSVSWYQQTPGQGLQFLFEYFSETQRNKGNFPGRFSGRQFSNSRSEMNVSTLELGDSALYLCASLNGLAYNEQFFGPGTRLTVL.

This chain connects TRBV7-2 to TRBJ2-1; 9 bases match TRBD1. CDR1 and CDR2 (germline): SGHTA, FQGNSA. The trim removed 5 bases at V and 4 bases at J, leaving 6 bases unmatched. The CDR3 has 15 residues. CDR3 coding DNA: TGTGCCAGCAGCAGGCCGGGACAGGGTTACAATGAGCAGTTCTTC. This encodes CASSRPGQGYNEQFF.

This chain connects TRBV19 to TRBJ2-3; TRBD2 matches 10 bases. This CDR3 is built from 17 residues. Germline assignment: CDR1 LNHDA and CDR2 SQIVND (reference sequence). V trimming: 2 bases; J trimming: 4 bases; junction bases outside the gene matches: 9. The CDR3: CASSILASGRVADTQYF. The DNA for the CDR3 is TGTGCCAGTAGTATATTGGCTAGCGGGAGAGTCGCAGATACGCAGTATTTT.

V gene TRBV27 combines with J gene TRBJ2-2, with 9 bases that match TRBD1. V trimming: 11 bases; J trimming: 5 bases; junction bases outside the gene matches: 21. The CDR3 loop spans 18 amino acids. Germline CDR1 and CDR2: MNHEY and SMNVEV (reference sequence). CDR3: CASPVPGNRGRNTGELFF. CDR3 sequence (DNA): TGTGCCTCCCCAGTCCCGGGAAACAGGGGGCGAAATACCGGGGAGCTGTTTTTT.

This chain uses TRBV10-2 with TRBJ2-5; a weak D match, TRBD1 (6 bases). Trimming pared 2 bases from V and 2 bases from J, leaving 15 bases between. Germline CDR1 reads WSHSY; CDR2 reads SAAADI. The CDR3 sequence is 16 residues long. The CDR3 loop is CASSELRTVTQETQYF. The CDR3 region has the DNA TGCGCCAGCAGTGAGCTTAGGACAGTAACTCAAGAGACCCAGTACTTC.